This T cell receptor beta chain was documented in a study of blood T cell repertoires in COVID-19. Profiling relied on immunoSEQ multiplex PCR, and the TCRdb table lists in-frame clones only, not all of them. Among tens of thousands of clones listed, roughly 85% were seen once. The V gene lost 6 bases and the J gene lost 4 bases, with 12 bases spanning the gap. Looked up from germline, CDR1 is SGHTA and CDR2 is FQGTGA. This CDR3 is 14 amino acids long. What was sequenced was peripheral blood. V usage is TRBV7-3 and J usage is TRBJ2-2; maybe TRBD1 (6 bases). This receptor was obtained from a human donor in a cohort sampled during active COVID-19. In nucleotides, the CDR3 is TGTGCCAGCAGTTACTCGGACAGCACCGGGGAGCTGTTTTTT. Its protein is CASSYSDSTGELFF.